This T cell receptor beta chain stems from a study of cytomegalovirus exposure and HLA in healthy donors. The germline gives CDR1 SEHNR, CDR2 FQNEAQ (reference sequence). This CDR3 spans 15 amino acids. V was clipped by 3 bases and J by 5 bases; unmatched bases: 6. Findings and limits, study-wide: Later analysis identified several of the most significant clusters that appeared linked to common viral pathogens.

Both 60 Vbeta primers and 13 Jbeta primers went into the PCR. Data came from immunoSEQ multiplex PCR; TCRdb stores just in-frame clones and leaves some out. Of under 95,000 clones in the sample, 72% were seen once. Remarks on this clone: Its antigen remains unknown.

The sequenced sample consisted of PBMCs. The chain couples TRBV7-9 to TRBJ2-1, with TRBD2 identical over 8 bases. The receptor was isolated from a woman aged 40 to 55 in good health and CMV-seropositive. The CDR3 coding sequence is TGTGCCAGCAGCTTTCCCTTTAGCGGGAACAATGAGCAGTTCTTC. Protein: CASSFPFSGNNEQFF.